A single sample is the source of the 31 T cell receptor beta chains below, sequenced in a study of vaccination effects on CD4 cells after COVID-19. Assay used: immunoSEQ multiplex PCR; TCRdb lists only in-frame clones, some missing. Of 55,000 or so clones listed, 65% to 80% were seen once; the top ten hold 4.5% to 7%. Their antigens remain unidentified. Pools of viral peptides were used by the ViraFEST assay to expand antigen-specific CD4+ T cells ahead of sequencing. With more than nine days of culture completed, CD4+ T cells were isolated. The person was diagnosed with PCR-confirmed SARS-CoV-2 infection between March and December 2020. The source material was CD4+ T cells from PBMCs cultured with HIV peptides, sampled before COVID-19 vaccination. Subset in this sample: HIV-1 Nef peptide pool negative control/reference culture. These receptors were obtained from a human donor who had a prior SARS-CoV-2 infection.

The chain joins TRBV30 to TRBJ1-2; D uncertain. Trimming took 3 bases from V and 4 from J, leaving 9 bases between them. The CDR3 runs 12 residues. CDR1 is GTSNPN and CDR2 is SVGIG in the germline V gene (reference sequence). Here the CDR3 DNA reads TGTGCCTGGAGGAGGCACTCCTATGGCTACACCTTC. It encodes CAWRRHSYGYTF.

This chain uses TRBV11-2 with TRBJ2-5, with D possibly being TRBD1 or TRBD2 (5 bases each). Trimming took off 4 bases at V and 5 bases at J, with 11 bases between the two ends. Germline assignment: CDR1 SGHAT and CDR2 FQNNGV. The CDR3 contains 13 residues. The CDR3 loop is CASSSGWGETQYF. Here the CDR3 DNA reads TGTGCCAGCAGCTCGGGGTGGGGGGAGACCCAGTACTTC.

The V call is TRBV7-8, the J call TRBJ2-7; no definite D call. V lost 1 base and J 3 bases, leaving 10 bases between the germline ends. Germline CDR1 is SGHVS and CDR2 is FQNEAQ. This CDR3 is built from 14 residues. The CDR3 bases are TGTGCCAGCAGCTTAGGCGGTAGGAGCTACGAGCAGTACTTC. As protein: CASSLGGRSYEQYF.

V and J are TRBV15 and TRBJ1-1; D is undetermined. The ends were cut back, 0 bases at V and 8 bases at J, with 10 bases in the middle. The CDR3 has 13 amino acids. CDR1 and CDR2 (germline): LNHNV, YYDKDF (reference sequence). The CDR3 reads CATSRDMGREAFF. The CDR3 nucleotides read TGTGCCACCAGCAGAGATATGGGAAGGGAAGCTTTCTTT.

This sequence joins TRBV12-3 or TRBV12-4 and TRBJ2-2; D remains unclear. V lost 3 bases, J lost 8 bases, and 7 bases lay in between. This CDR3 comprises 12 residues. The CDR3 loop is CASSLAAGELFF. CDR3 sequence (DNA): TGTGCCAGCAGTTTGGCGGCAGGGGAGCTGTTTTTT.

The CDR3 reads CSVSKRVGTDTQYF. The CDR3 DNA follows: TGCAGCGTTTCCAAGCGGGTAGGCACAGATACGCAGTATTTT. The chain joins TRBV29-1 to TRBJ2-3; perhaps TRBD2 as D (6 bases). Deletions cut 5 bases from V and 1 base from J, with 13 bases between. CDR1 is SQVTM, CDR2 ANQGSEA, per germline. The CDR3 sequence is 14 residues long.

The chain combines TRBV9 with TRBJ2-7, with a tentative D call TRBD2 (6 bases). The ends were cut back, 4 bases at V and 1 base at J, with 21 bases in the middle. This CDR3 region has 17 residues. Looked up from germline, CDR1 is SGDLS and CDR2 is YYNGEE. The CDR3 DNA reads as TGTGCCAGCAGCCCACGAGTTGGGCGGGGAGGTTCCTACGAGCAGTACTTC. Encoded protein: CASSPRVGRGGSYEQYF.

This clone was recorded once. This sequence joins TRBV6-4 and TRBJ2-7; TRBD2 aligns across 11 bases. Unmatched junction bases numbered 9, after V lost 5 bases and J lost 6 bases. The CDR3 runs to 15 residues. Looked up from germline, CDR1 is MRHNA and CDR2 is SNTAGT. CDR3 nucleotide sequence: TGTGCCAGCAGTCCTAGCGGGAGGCCCTTTCCCGAGCAGTACTTC. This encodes CASSPSGRPFPEQYF.

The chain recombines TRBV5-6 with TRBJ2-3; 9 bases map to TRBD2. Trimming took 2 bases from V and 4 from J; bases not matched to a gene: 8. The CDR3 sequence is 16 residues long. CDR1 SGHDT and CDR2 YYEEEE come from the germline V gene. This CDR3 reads CASSLLAGGGADTQYF. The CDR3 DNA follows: TGTGCCAGCAGCTTACTCGCGGGGGGGGGCGCAGATACGCAGTATTTT.

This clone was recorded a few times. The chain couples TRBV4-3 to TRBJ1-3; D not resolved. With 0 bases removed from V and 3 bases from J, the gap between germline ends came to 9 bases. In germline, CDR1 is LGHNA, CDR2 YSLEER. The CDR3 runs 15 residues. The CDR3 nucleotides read TGCGCCAGCAGCCAAGATCTTAACAGTGGAAACACCATATATTTT. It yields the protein CASSQDLNSGNTIYF.

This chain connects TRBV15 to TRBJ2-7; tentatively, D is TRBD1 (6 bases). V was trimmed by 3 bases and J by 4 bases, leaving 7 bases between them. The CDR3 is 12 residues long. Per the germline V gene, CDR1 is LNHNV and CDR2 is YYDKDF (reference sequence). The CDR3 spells CATSRDRYEQYF. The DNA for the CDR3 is TGTGCCACCAGCAGGGACAGATACGAGCAGTACTTC.

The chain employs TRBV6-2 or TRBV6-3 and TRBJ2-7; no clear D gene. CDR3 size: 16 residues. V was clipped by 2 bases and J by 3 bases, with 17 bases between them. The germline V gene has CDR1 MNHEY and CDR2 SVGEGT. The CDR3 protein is CASSYTLQQTNYEQYF. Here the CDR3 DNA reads TGTGCCAGCAGTTACACCTTACAACAGACCAACTACGAGCAGTACTTC.

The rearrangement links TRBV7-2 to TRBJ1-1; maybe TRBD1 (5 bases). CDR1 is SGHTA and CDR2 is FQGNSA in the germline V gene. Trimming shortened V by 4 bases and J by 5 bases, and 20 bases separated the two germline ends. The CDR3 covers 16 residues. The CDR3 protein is CASSSQPSGGGTEAFF. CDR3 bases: TGTGCCAGCAGCTCGCAACCGTCGGGGGGAGGTACTGAAGCTTTCTTT. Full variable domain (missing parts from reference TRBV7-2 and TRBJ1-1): GAGVSQSPSNKVTEKGKDVELRCDPISGHTALYWYRQSLGQGLEFLIYFQGNSAPDKSGLPSDRFSAERTGGSVSTLTIQRTQQEDSAVYLCASSSQPSGGGTEAFFGQGTRLTVV.

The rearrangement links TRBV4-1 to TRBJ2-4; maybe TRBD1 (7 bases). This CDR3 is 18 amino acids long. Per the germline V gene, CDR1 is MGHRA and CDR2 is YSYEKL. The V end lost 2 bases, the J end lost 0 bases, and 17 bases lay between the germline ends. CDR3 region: CASSQRGGGGAAKNIQYF. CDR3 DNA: TGCGCCAGCAGCCAAAGAGGGGGCGGCGGGGCAGCCAAAAACATTCAGTACTTC.

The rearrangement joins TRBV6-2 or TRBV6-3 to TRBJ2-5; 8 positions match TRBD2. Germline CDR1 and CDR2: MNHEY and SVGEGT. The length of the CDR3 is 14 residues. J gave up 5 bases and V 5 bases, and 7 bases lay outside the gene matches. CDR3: CASSTREGSETQYF. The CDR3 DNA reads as TGTGCCAGCAGTACCCGGGAGGGTTCGGAGACCCAGTACTTC.

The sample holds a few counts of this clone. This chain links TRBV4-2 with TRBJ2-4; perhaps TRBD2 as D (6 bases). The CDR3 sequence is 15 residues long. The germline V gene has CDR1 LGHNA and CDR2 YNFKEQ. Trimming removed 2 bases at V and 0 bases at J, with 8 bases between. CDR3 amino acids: CASSQLSGAKNIQYF. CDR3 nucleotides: TGTGCCAGCAGCCAACTTAGCGGAGCCAAAAACATTCAGTACTTC.

The CDR3 reads CAISPTSGRRVGTDTQYF. CDR3 DNA sequence: TGTGCCATCAGCCCAACTAGCGGGAGAAGGGTAGGCACAGATACGCAGTATTTT. V gene TRBV10-3 combines with J gene TRBJ2-3; 11 positions match TRBD2. Germline CDR1 ENHRY, CDR2 SYGVKD. The CDR3 contains 18 residues. V lost 6 bases to trimming and J lost 1 base; unmatched junction nucleotides: 12.

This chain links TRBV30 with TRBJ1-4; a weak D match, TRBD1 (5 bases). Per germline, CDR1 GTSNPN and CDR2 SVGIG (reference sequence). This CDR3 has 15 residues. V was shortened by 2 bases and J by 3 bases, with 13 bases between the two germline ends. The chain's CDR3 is CAWSFPGWANEKLFF. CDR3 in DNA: TGTGCCTGGAGTTTCCCAGGGTGGGCTAATGAAAAACTGTTTTTT.

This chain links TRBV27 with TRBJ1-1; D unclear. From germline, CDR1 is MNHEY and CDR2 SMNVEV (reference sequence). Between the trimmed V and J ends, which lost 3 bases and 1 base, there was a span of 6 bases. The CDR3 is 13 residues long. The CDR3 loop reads CASSLRRNTEAFF. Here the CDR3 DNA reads TGTGCCAGCAGTTTGAGGAGGAACACTGAAGCTTTCTTT.

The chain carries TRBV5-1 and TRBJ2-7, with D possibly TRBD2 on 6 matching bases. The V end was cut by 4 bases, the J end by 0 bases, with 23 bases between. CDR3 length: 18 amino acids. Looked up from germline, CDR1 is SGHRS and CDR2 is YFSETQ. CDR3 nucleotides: TGCGCCAGCAGCGTTTTAGGTCCGGTGGCGGGAAGCTCCTACGAGCAGTACTTC. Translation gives CASSVLGPVAGSSYEQYF.

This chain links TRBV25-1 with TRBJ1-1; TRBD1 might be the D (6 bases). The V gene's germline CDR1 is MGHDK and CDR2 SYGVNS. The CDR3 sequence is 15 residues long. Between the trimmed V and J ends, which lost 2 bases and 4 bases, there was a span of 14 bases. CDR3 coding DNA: TGTGCCAGCAGTGAACAGGGGCGGGTAAGCACTGAAGCTTTCTTT. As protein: CASSEQGRVSTEAFF. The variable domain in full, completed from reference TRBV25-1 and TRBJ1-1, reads EADIYQTPRYLVIGTGKKITLECSQTMGHDKMYWYQQDPGMELHLIHYSYGVNSTEKGDLSSESTVSRIRTEHFPLTLESARPSHTSQYLCASSEQGRVSTEAFFGQGTRLTVV.

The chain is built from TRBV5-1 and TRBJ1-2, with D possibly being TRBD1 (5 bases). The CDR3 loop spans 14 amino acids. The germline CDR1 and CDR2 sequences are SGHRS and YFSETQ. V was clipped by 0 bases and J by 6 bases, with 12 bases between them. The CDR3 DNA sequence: TGCGCCAGCAGCTTGGGCACAGGACAAGATGGCTACACCTTC. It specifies CASSLGTGQDGYTF.

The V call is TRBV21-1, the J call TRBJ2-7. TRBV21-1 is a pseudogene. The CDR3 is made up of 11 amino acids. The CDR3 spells CASSNGYEQYF. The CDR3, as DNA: TGTGCCAGCAGCAACGGATACGAGCAGTACTTC.

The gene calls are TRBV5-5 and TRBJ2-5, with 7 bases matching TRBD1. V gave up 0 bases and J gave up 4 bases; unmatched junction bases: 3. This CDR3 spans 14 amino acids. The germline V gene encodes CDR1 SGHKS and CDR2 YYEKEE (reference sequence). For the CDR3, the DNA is TGTGCCAGCAGCTTGGTGACAGGGCCAGAGACCCAGTACTTC. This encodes CASSLVTGPETQYF.

CDR3: CSALDRGQRTIYF. CDR3 coding DNA: TGCAGCGCCCTCGACAGGGGGCAAAGGACCATATATTTT. V is TRBV29-1 and J is TRBJ1-3; 10 bases map to TRBD1. Germline V gene sequence: CDR1 SQVTM, CDR2 ANQGSEA. J gave up 10 bases and V 7 bases, and 10 bases lay outside the gene matches. The CDR3 is 13 amino acids.

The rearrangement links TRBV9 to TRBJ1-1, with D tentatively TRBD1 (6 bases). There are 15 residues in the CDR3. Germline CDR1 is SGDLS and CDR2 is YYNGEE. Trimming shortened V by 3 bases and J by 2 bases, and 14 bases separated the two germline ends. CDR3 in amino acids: CASSALTGRNTEAFF. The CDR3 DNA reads TGTGCCAGCAGCGCCTTAACAGGGAGAAACACTGAAGCTTTCTTT. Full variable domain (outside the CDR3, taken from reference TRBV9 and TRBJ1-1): DSGVTQTPKHLITATGQRVTLRCSPRSGDLSVYWYQQSLDQGLQFLIQYYNGEERAKGNILERFSAQQFPDLHSELNLSSLELGDSALYFCASSALTGRNTEAFFGQGTRLTVV.

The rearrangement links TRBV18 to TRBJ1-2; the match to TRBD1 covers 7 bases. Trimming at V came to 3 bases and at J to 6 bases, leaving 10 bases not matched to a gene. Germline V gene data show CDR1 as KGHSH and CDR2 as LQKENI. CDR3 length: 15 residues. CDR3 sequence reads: CASSPQGGSVDGYTF. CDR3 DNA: TGTGCCAGCTCACCCCAGGGGGGGTCGGTAGATGGCTACACCTTC. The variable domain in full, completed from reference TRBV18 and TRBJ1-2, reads NAGVMQNPRHLVRRRGQEARLRCSPMKGHSHVYWYRQLPEEGLKFMVYLQKENIIDESGMPKERFSAEFPKEGPSILRIQQVVRGDSAAYFCASSPQGGSVDGYTFGSGTRLTVV.

CDR3 sequence reads: CASSLGARVYEQYF. The CDR3 DNA reads TGTGCCAGCAGCTTAGGGGCTAGAGTCTACGAGCAGTACTTC. V is TRBV7-9 and J is TRBJ2-7; D is undetermined. The CDR3 totals 14 residues. Germline values: CDR1 SEHNR, CDR2 FQNEAQ (reference sequence). V dropped 1 base and J dropped 3 bases, with 10 bases sitting between them.

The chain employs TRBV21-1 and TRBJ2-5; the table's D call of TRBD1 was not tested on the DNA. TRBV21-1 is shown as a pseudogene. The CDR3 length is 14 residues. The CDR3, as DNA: TGTGCCAGCAGCAACCGACAGGGGCCAGAGACCCAGTACTTC. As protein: CASSNRQGPETQYF.

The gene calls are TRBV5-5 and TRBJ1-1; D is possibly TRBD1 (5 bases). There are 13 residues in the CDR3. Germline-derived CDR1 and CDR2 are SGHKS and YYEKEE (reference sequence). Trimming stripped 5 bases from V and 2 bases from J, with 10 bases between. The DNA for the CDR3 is TGTGCCAGCAGTCGGGACGTCAACACTGAAGCTTTCTTT. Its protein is CASSRDVNTEAFF.

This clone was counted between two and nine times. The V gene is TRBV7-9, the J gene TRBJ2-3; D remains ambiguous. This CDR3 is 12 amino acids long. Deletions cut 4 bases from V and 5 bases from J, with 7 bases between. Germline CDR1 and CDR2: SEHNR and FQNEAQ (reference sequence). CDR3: CASSYSLDTQYF. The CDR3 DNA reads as TGTGCCAGCAGCTATTCCCTAGATACGCAGTATTTT.